One and the same sample provided the 22 T cell receptor beta chains below, sequenced in a study of blood T cells in healthy people across ages. A second PCR of 7 to 11 cycles used a sample-barcoded 5' primer and a J-beta primer mix. TCRdb passed the 5' RACE reads through MiXCR, listing each CDR3 protein once. The sample records 590,000 or so distinct CDR3 sequences, less than 35% being singletons. Sequenced input: blood. These receptors all come from a woman aged 80 or over in good health.

About this clonotype itself: A much larger clone lies a single base off, so this may be a read error. The chain joins TRBV5-6 to TRBJ2-5, with D maybe TRBD1 (6 bases). The CDR3 covers 14 residues. V gave up 4 bases and J gave up 7 bases, with 17 bases separating them. Germline assignment: CDR1 SGHDT and CDR2 YYEEEE. CDR3 loop: CASSPQGSKGTQYF. CDR3 bases: TGTGCCAGCAGCCCGCAGGGGTCAAAAGGGACCCAGTACTTC.

This clonotype was recorded once. The rearrangement links TRBV3-1 to TRBJ2-1, with D tentatively TRBD2 (5 bases). The CDR3 totals 19 residues. The V gene's germline CDR1 is LGHDT and CDR2 YNNKEL (reference sequence). V lost 1 base and J 13 bases, leaving 32 bases between the germline ends. The CDR3 nucleotides are TGTGCCAGCAGCCAAGGATCCCTTCCCAGGATTAGGAAGGGAGAGACCCAGTTCTTC. This translates into CASSQGSLPRIRKGETQFF.

This chain uses TRBV4-2 with TRBJ2-5, with TRBD2 matching 7 bases. There are 15 residues in the CDR3. CDR1 and CDR2 (germline): LGHNA, YNFKEQ. V trimming: 0 bases; J trimming: 11 bases; junction bases outside the gene matches: 12. CDR3 DNA: TGTGCCAGCAGCCAAGATTTGGGTTCGGCGCGGGAGCAGTACTTC. Translated, it gives CASSQDLGSAREQYF.

This clonotype was recorded at least ten times. The genes are TRBV20-1 and TRBJ1-2; no clear D. Germline-derived CDR1 and CDR2 are DFQATT and SNEGSKA (reference sequence). Trimming took 3 bases from V and 4 from J, leaving 9 bases between them. The CDR3 contains 12 residues. Here the CDR3 reads CSARETSYGYTF. In DNA, the CDR3 is TGCAGTGCTAGGGAGACCAGCTATGGCTACACCTTC.

Notes on this clonotype: With a much larger clone just one base away, this may be a read error. This sequence joins TRBV15 and TRBJ2-1; perhaps TRBD2 as D (5 bases). The J call may not be correct, given that the DNA end is closer to TRBJ2-7. The germline gives CDR1 LNHNV, CDR2 YYDKDF (reference sequence). This CDR3 has 18 residues. CDR3 nucleotide sequence: TGTGCCACCAGCAGACAACTAAGGGAGCGTAGCTCCTACAATGAGCAGTACTTC. Translated: CATSRQLRERSSYNEQYF.

This clonotype was picked up a small number of times. The V gene is TRBV19, the J gene TRBJ1-5; a weak D match, TRBD1 (5 bases). In germline, CDR1 is LNHDA, CDR2 SQIVND (reference sequence). V lost 2 bases, J lost 8 bases, and 13 bases lay in between. The CDR3 is made up of 14 amino acids. The CDR3 protein is CASSIYGQGKPQHF. The CDR3 DNA sequence: TGTGCCAGTAGTATATACGGTCAGGGTAAGCCCCAGCATTTT.

Worth noting for this clonotype: A much larger clonotype is one base distant, so this may be a read error. Here the CDR3 reads CASRSPRRSGYKQYF. CDR3 nucleotide sequence: TGTGCCAGCAGAAGCCCCAGGCGCAGTGGGTACAAGCAGTACTTC. This rearrangement joins TRBV6-5 to TRBJ2-4; D remains unclear. The CDR3 length is 15 residues. Germline CDR1 reads MNHEY; CDR2 reads SVGAGI. Between the trimmed V and J ends, which lost 6 bases and 13 bases, there was a span of 25 bases.

This clonotype has just a few counts. The chain joins TRBV12-3 or TRBV12-4 to TRBJ2-3, with TRBD1 identical over 11 bases. The CDR3 spans 15 residues. Trimming cost V 4 bases and J 4 bases; bases outside gene matches: 4. The CDR3 nucleotides read TGTGCCAGCAGTTGGGACAGGGGGAGAGCAGATACGCAGTATTTT. Residues: CASSWDRGRADTQYF.

This clonotype showed up many times. The rearrangement uses TRBV9 and TRBJ2-1, with unresolved D. The CDR3 totals 13 residues. The ends were cut back, 3 bases at V and 7 bases at J, with 11 bases in the middle. The germline gives CDR1 SGDLS, CDR2 YYNGEE. The DNA for the CDR3 is TGTGCCAGCAGCGGTCCGGGCAGGAATGAGCAGTTCTTC. Amino acids: CASSGPGRNEQFF.

This clonotype was detected many times. CDR3 nucleotides: TGCGCCAGCAGCACCCTGACAGGTGGGTCCTACGAGCAGTACTTC. Translating it yields CASSTLTGGSYEQYF. The chain couples TRBV4-3 to TRBJ2-7, with a weak D call TRBD1 (6 bases). Trimming removed 5 bases from V and 1 base from J, with 15 bases in between. Germline V gene sequence: CDR1 LGHNA, CDR2 YSLEER. The CDR3 consists of 15 residues.

The rearrangement links TRBV7-3 to TRBJ2-3, with 8 bases lining up with TRBD2. The V gene's germline CDR1 is SGHTA and CDR2 FQGTGA. V gave up 3 bases and J gave up 5 bases; unmatched junction bases: 10. The CDR3 has 16 residues. The CDR3 loop reads CASSLAGAGAGDTQYF. The CDR3 bases are TGTGCCAGCAGCTTGGCGGGAGCGGGGGCCGGAGATACGCAGTATTTT.

V and J are TRBV20-1 and TRBJ1-2, with D possibly matching TRBD1 (6 bases). Between the trimmed V and J ends, which lost 1 base and 8 bases, there was a span of 14 bases. This CDR3 comprises 13 residues. CDR1 DFQATT and CDR2 SNEGSKA come from the germline V gene (reference sequence). The CDR3 DNA sequence: TGCAGTGCTAGAGGCCGGCAGGGGATGGGCTACACCTTC. It yields the protein CSARGRQGMGYTF.

This clonotype was picked up many times. The chain uses TRBV7-2 and TRBJ2-5; D is ambiguous. CDR1 and CDR2 from the germline V gene are SGHTA and FQGNSA. Trimming took off 5 bases at V and 5 bases at J, with 15 bases between the two ends. The length of the CDR3 is 14 residues. CDR3 loop: CASSPASVWETQYF. The CDR3 DNA reads TGTGCCAGCAGCCCCGCGTCCGTTTGGGAGACCCAGTACTTC.

The table lists this clonotype with many counts. The V and J genes are TRBV12-3 or TRBV12-4 and TRBJ2-1; D might be TRBD2 (6 bases). The CDR3 spans 14 residues. The V and J ends lost 5 bases and 8 bases respectively, with 16 bases between them. CDR3 loop: CASSLGGGADEQFF. The CDR3 DNA sequence: TGTGCCAGCAGTCTAGGCGGAGGGGCGGATGAGCAGTTCTTC.

This clonotype was found many times. The V call is TRBV5-1, the J call TRBJ2-3; 9 bases agree with TRBD2. The trim removed 4 bases at V and 3 bases at J, leaving 3 bases unmatched. Germline assignment: CDR1 SGHRS and CDR2 YFSETQ. The length of the CDR3 is 14 residues. In DNA form, the CDR3 reads TGCGCCAGCAGCGGCGGGGGGGGGACAGATACGCAGTATTTT. Translating it yields CASSGGGGTDTQYF.

This clonotype was counted at least ten times. The rearrangement joins TRBV24-1 to TRBJ2-4; 8 bases map to TRBD2. The CDR3 sequence is 12 residues long. V lost 3 bases, J lost 12 bases, and 3 bases stayed unmatched. Germline CDR1 and CDR2: KGHDR and SFDVKD. The CDR3 sequence is CATSDLGLAQYF. DNA of the CDR3: TGTGCCACCAGTGATCTCGGACTAGCTCAGTACTTC.

This clonotype was found once. This could be a read error, since a much larger clone is one nucleotide away. The chain recombines TRBV28 with TRBJ2-1; 7 bases match TRBD2. This CDR3 is 13 amino acids long. Losses at the gene ends were 7 bases for V and 13 bases for J; bases not matched to a gene: 13. The germline gives CDR1 MDHEN, CDR2 SYDVKM. CDR3 DNA sequence: TGTGCCAGCATGCAGGGAGGGAGCCAGACCCAGTTCTTC. The encoded protein is CASMQGGSQTQFF.

The chain combines TRBV4-3 with TRBJ2-7; TRBD2 agrees at 7 bases. The CDR3 is made up of 15 amino acids. V dropped 0 bases and J dropped 4; count of bases not matched to a gene: 6. Germline V CDR1 and CDR2: LGHNA, YSLEER. CDR3 region: CASSQDWGGSYEQYF. CDR3 in DNA: TGCGCCAGCAGCCAAGATTGGGGCGGGAGTTACGAGCAGTACTTC.

Only one count was recorded for this clonotype. The genes are TRBV5-1 and TRBJ1-1, with D perhaps matching TRBD1 (5 bases). This CDR3 spans 14 amino acids. Germline assignment: CDR1 SGHRS and CDR2 YFSETQ. Trimming removed 7 bases at V and 0 bases at J, with 13 bases between. Here the CDR3 DNA reads TGCGCCAGCGGCTCCAGACAGTTGAACACTGAAGCTTTCTTT. It translates to CASGSRQLNTEAFF. The variable domain in full, with the rest retrieved from reference TRBV5-1 and TRBJ1-1, is KAGVTQTPRYLIKTRGQQVTLSCSPISGHRSVSWYQQTPGQGLQFLFEYFSETQRNKGNFPGRFSGRQFSNSRSEMNVSTLELGDSALYLCASGSRQLNTEAFFGQGTRLTVV.

This clonotype occurred many times. The chain employs TRBV28 and TRBJ2-6, with D possibly matching TRBD1 (6 bases). Trimming stripped 6 bases from V and 0 bases from J, with 12 bases between. This CDR3 spans 16 amino acids. In germline, CDR1 is MDHEN, CDR2 SYDVKM. The CDR3 loop reads CASRGTGYSGANVLTF. The DNA for the CDR3 is TGTGCCAGCAGGGGTACAGGGTACTCTGGGGCCAACGTCCTGACTTTC.

Notes on this clonotype: A read error may explain this, as a much larger clone is one base away. J is TRBJ2-3 and V is TRBV28; TRBD1 might be the D (6 bases). The germline CDR1 and CDR2 sequences are MDHEN and SYDVKM. CDR3 length: 12 residues. The DNA of the CDR3 is TGTGCCTGCAGACCAGGGGTAGATACGCAGTATTTT. Amino acid sequence: CACRPGVDTQYF.

In its sample, this clonotype was seen a few times. This may come from a read error, since a much larger clone is one base off. The gene calls are TRBV6-6 and TRBJ2-5; D call uncertain. Trimming stripped 0 bases from V and 11 bases from J, with 10 bases between. The CDR3 totals 12 residues. Per germline, CDR1 MNHNY and CDR2 SVGAGI (reference sequence). The CDR3 DNA follows: TGTGCCAGCAGTTACTCCTTGGTTGAGCAGTACTTC. It yields the protein CASSYSLVEQYF.